Detailed here is one T cell receptor (beta chain). It was about 190 ng DNA, 30,000 or so T cell genomes, that sorted-subset replicate PCRs used. As handled by the study authors: Filtering of immunoSEQ junctional sequences could not match full-length read filtering. Only in-frame clones appear in the TCRdb table, and some are missing; sequencing was by immunoSEQ multiplex PCR. V, J and clone size are those of that table, while D and trimming were read from the DNA. This table holds about 1.1 million clones, roughly 80% found once. The data were taken from a study of shared clonotypes between healthy human individuals. CDR3 length: 14 residues. From germline, CDR1 is LNHDA and CDR2 SQIVND (reference sequence). The germline V and J ends were trimmed by 7 bases and 0 bases, with 9 bases remaining between them.

The chain joins TRBV19 to TRBJ1-4; no clear D gene. The receptor was isolated from a man aged 18 to 30 in good health. Some clones in this sample may be carry-over from other donors' samples. The source material was memory CD4+ T cells from PBMCs. Specified subset: CD45RA-negative fraction. The CDR3 reads CASKASPTNEKLFF. CDR3 in DNA: TGTGCCAGTAAAGCCTCCCCAACTAATGAAAAACTGTTTTTT. The full variable domain, with the rest looked up from reference TRBV19 and TRBJ1-4, is DGGITQSPKYLFRKEGQNVTLSCEQNLNHDAMYWYRQDPGQGLRLIYYSQIVNDFQKGDIAEGYSVSREKKESFPLTVTSAQKNPTAFYLCASKASPTNEKLFFGSGTQLSVL.